This T cell receptor beta chain is from a study of cytomegalovirus exposure and HLA in healthy donors. Study-wide results and caveats: In vitro, three CMV-associated chains proved specific for CMV antigens. TCR beta chains associated with HLA were, in a later analysis, more clonally expanded than equally common others.

This CDR3 comprises 13 residues. The germline gives CDR1 SQVTM, CDR2 ANQGSEA. The junction had 8 bases not matched to a gene; V was cut back by 6 bases and J by 7 bases. Points on this clone: The target antigen is unknown.

Healthy individuals who donated bone marrow served as the donors. In the PCR, 60 Vbeta and 13 Jbeta primers were used. Repertoires were generated with immunoSEQ multiplex PCR, while TCRdb's copy carries only in-frame clones and drops some. The sample lists more than 95,000 clones; over 70% were seen once. Sequencing input: PBMCs. This clonotype originated in a woman aged 45 to 65 in good health and CMV-seronegative. V is TRBV29-1 and J is TRBJ2-7, with 11 bases fitting TRBD1. CDR3 sequence: CSVRTGGLVEQYF. Written as DNA, the CDR3 is TGCAGCGTGCGGACAGGGGGCTTGGTAGAGCAGTACTTC.